This T cell receptor beta chain comes out of a study of T cells in women clearing cervical HPV infection (dated by TCRdb to 2017 to 2018). About the investigation overall: Cases were under 30 women with histologically confirmed HPV16-related CIN3 or worse, including a couple of invasive cancers. The 20 to 25 controls were women who cleared a single incident HPV16 infection within 12 months without developing precancer or cancer. Case blood was taken at the visit when the lesion was first identified, whereas control blood was taken when infection was no longer detected. Among cases, blood sampling came a median of approximately 150 days after lesion detection, with an interquartile range of about 85 to 230 days. Since HLA typing was available for only a few women, HLA type could not be ruled out as a confounder. The exploratory proof-of-principle case-control study was nested within the Guanacaste HPV Natural History Study in Costa Rica and compared TCR repertoires across cervical HPV16 outcomes. Cases and controls were matched on year of sample collection and on age within five years. Cases had a median age of roughly 35 years compared with 38 for controls, and baseline characteristics showed no significant differences between the groups. In the parent cohort, approximately 9,400 women aged 18 or older were enrolled in Guanacaste, Costa Rica, during about 1993 to 1994 and were followed for six to seven years. Five blinded duplicates per group were added as quality controls, so that about 60 samples were obtained: roughly 50 participants and 10 replicates.

The CDR3, from cysteine to phenylalanine, totals 14 residues. The DNA shown is the part of the CDR3 that was read: 33 bases, in frame from base 1. Unmatched junction bases come to 8, with V trimmed by 6 bases and J by 6 bases. Sequences SEHNR (CDR1) and FQNEAQ (CDR2) are obtained from the germline V gene (reference sequence). Regarding this clone: This receptor's antigen is unknown. The missing CDR3 end, 3 residues past where the read stops, is filled in from the germline J gene.

The immunoSEQ assay used multiplex PCR to amplify TCR beta CDR3 regions from an average of about 1.1 ug of genomic DNA per sample. Primer bias was corrected in the assay by using a complete synthetic TCR repertoire to establish an amplification baseline. Amplicons were sequenced on the Illumina platform. As for the authors' bioinformatics: Sequences were error-corrected by clustering with frequency ratios and a modified nearest-neighbor algorithm and were then analyzed in the immunoSEQ Analyzer with IMGT gene definitions. TCR richness and evenness were averaged over 20 rarefaction repeats at each rarefaction depth, excluding samples with fewer sequences than the depth. V, D and J gene relative abundances were compared between groups with Wilcoxon rank sum tests, applying FDR correction. For the blinded duplicates, the intraclass correlation was roughly 96% for TCR richness and averaged about 77% across around 66 gene segments. TCRdb re-hosts the immuneACCESS table, in-frame sequences only. Its copies lack some clones; in the studies checked, an unresolved V gene accounts for under half of them, and the cause for the rest is not known. V and J calls and clone size come straight from that table; D and trimming were deduced from the DNA. For this sample, the table gives 30,000 to 45,000 clones. Clones ranked in the top ten supply around 1.7% of the sample.

Findings and caveats that apply to the study as a whole: Random forest classifiers combining richness and V gene abundances distinguished cases from controls with an estimated AUC of less than 0.9. The cross-sectional design could not show whether associations preceded infection or resulted from it; effector/memory subsets and HPV-specific T cells were not isolated. Because the number of T cells per sample was unknown, the richness differences could reflect varying T-cell content rather than repertoire biology. Cases had lower TRBV6-7 relative abundance than controls (0.11% versus 0.16%; Bonferroni P = 0.0008). Across sequencing depths, CIN3+ cases showed significantly higher TCR repertoire richness than controls, but evenness did not differ between the groups.

Every participant had a single incident cervical HPV16 infection, and prevalent HPV16 infections were excluded. Cervical HPV DNA was detected by MY09/MY11 PCR and genotyped by dot-blot hybridization. About 14 mL of heparinized blood were centrifuged, and the buffy coat was split into aliquots, frozen at -30 degrees C, and then kept at -80 degrees C. QIAGEN kits were used to extract genomic DNA from buffy coat specimens. Sequencing was performed on blood buffy coat. Recombination linked TRBV7-9 to TRBJ1-2; TRBD1 fits 9 bases in the junction. The TCR was taken from a woman aged 18 to 75 with a cervical HPV16 infection that either progressed to CIN3+ or cleared (not recorded which). The covered CDR3 bases are TGTGCCAGCAGACCTATGGACAGGGGTCATGGC. Its translation is CASRPMDRGHG. The whole CDR3 protein is CASRPMDRGHGYTF. Full variable domain (CDR3 extended with the reference TRBV7-9 and TRBJ1-2 proteins): DTGVSQNPRHKITKRGQNVTFRCDPISEHNRLYWYRQTLGQGPEFLTYFQNEAQLEKSRLLSDRFSAERPKGSFSTLEIQRTEQGDSAMYLCASRPMDRGHGYTFGSGTRLTVV.